The 27 T cell receptor beta chains below were found in one sample sequenced in a study of T-cell memory formation after mild COVID-19. MiXCR, run by TCRdb on the 5' RACE reads, gives a single entry per CDR3 protein. The table records around 530,000 distinct CDR3 sequences, less than 25% of them present only once. What was sequenced was PBMCs or a T cell subset sorted from them (not recorded which). These receptors originate from an adult woman who had mild COVID-19 (a few samples of this study predate the infection). Cell type and time point are not known.

This clonotype occurred a few times. This chain connects TRBV6-5 to TRBJ1-2; D is perhaps TRBD1 (6 bases). V dropped 4 bases and J dropped 8 bases, with 23 bases sitting between them. The V gene's germline CDR1 is MNHEY and CDR2 SVGAGI. This CDR3 comprises 16 residues. CDR3 nucleotide sequence: TGTGCCAGCAGTTTTACAGGGAACGGCAAAAAGGAAGGCTACACCTTC. Its translation: CASSFTGNGKKEGYTF.

The chain links TRBV30 to TRBJ2-7, with TRBD1 identical over 8 bases. The CDR3 loop spans 14 amino acids. Trimming removed 0 bases from V and 2 bases from J; junction bases left unmatched: 3. Germline loops: CDR1 GTSNPN, CDR2 SVGIG (reference sequence). In nucleotides, the CDR3 is TGTGCCTGGAGTGTCGGACAGGGCCCCTACGAGCAGTACTTC. This encodes CAWSVGQGPYEQYF.

The J gene is TRBJ2-2, the V gene TRBV11-2, with 12 bases matching TRBD2. CDR1 and CDR2 (germline): SGHAT, FQNNGV. CDR3 length: 19 residues. The V gene end was trimmed by 2 bases and the J gene end by 3 bases; junction bases not matched to a gene: 10. CDR3 DNA sequence: TGTGCCAGCAGCTTAACGGGTCTCGGACTAGCGGGGTACACCGGGGAGCTGTTTTTT. Protein: CASSLTGLGLAGYTGELFF. The full variable domain, its missing parts supplied by reference TRBV11-2 and TRBJ2-2, is EAGVAQSPRYKIIEKRQSVAFWCNPISGHATLYWYQQILGQGPKLLIQFQNNGVVDDSQLPKDRFSAERLKGVDSTLKIQPAKLEDSAVYLCASSLTGLGLAGYTGELFFGEGSRLTVL.

This clonotype has more than one count but fewer than ten. The chain carries TRBV6-5 and TRBJ2-1; 7 nucleotides line up with TRBD2. The CDR3 runs to 14 residues. With V trimmed by 7 bases and J by 12 bases, 15 bases remained unmatched. Germline-derived CDR1 and CDR2 are MNHEY and SVGAGI. CDR3 in DNA: TGTGCCAGCACCCTCCCTATGGGGTGGGGGGGGCAGTTCTTC. Amino acids: CASTLPMGWGGQFF.

The sample holds a few counts of this clonotype. The chain carries TRBV4-3 and TRBJ2-5; perhaps TRBD1 as D (5 bases). The CDR3 extends over 14 amino acids. Germline V lookup: CDR1 LGHNA, CDR2 YSLEER. Trimming took off 4 bases at V and 3 bases at J, with 12 bases between the two ends. CDR3 nucleotides: TGCGCCAGCAGCCTCTCTGGGGCAGAAGAGACCCAGTACTTC. Its protein product is CASSLSGAEETQYF.

This clonotype was found a few times. The chain is built from TRBV7-2 and TRBJ2-2; 9 positions agree with TRBD1. The germline gives CDR1 SGHTA, CDR2 FQGNSA. The CDR3 covers 14 residues. V was clipped by 7 bases and J by 4 bases; unmatched bases: 4. The CDR3 coding sequence is TGTGCCAGCAACCGGGACAGGGCCACCGGGGAGCTGTTTTTT. Encoded protein: CASNRDRATGELFF.

V is TRBV2 and J is TRBJ2-5; D remains ambiguous. Germline CDR1 reads SNHLY; CDR2 reads FYNNEI. V lost 2 bases to trimming and J lost 4 bases, with 11 bases between them. The CDR3 has 14 amino acids. CDR3 in amino acids: CASSELGKRETQYF. The DNA of the CDR3 is TGTGCCAGCAGTGAACTGGGAAAGAGAGAGACCCAGTACTTC.

The chain employs TRBV9 and TRBJ2-5; 7 bases map to TRBD2. With 1 base clipped from V and 1 base from J, the junction kept 7 bases outside the gene matches. The germline V gene has CDR1 SGDLS and CDR2 YYNGEE. The CDR3 extends over 16 amino acids. The CDR3 nucleotides are TGTGCCAGCAGCGTATGGAATAGCGGGCCCCAAGAGACCCAGTACTTC. As protein: CASSVWNSGPQETQYF.

There are a few counts of this clonotype. The gene calls are TRBV12-3 or TRBV12-4 and TRBJ1-6, with D unclear. The V and J ends lost 5 bases and 11 bases respectively, with 19 bases between them. The CDR3 length is 15 residues. The DNA of the CDR3 is TGTGCCAGCAGTGACACCCGCGGGGTTTGGGCACCCCTCCACTTT. Protein sequence: CASSDTRGVWAPLHF.

V and J are TRBV4-3 and TRBJ2-1; D uncertain. This CDR3 is built from 16 residues. V was pared by 0 bases and J by 2 bases, with 11 bases between. Germline V gives CDR1 LGHNA, CDR2 YSLEER. The CDR3 protein is CASSQDQRATYNEQFF. CDR3 bases: TGCGCCAGCAGCCAAGATCAAAGGGCGACCTACAATGAGCAGTTCTTC.

The J gene is TRBJ2-5, the V gene TRBV29-1; no clear D gene. Germline assignment: CDR1 SQVTM and CDR2 ANQGSEA. V lost 5 bases, J lost 1 base, and 5 bases lay in between. This CDR3 is 11 amino acids long. Here the CDR3 reads CSVPIQETQYF. The CDR3 bases are TGCAGCGTTCCCATCCAAGAGACCCAGTACTTC.

The chain joins TRBV9 to TRBJ2-5; 7 nucleotides line up with TRBD2. V gave up 4 bases and J gave up 4 bases; unmatched junction bases: 13. Germline CDR1 SGDLS, CDR2 YYNGEE. The CDR3 has 16 residues. The CDR3: CASSSHPGGSGETQYF. CDR3 bases: TGTGCCAGCAGCTCCCACCCCGGGGGGTCGGGAGAGACCCAGTACTTC.

This chain connects TRBV5-6 to TRBJ2-3; TRBD2 matches 12 bases. The V gene's germline CDR1 is SGHDT and CDR2 YYEEEE. J gave up 0 bases and V 4 bases, and 6 bases lay outside the gene matches. This CDR3 region has 17 residues. This CDR3 reads CASSLRLAGDSTDTQYF. The CDR3 nucleotides read TGTGCCAGCAGCCTAAGACTAGCGGGGGATAGCACAGATACGCAGTATTTT.

The chain uses TRBV14 and TRBJ2-1; D remains unclear. The germline gives CDR1 SGHDN, CDR2 FVKESK. V was pared by 0 bases and J by 8 bases, with 11 bases between. This CDR3 contains 14 residues. The CDR3 is CASSQDKGFYEQFF. The CDR3 DNA reads TGTGCCAGCAGCCAAGATAAAGGGTTCTATGAGCAGTTCTTC.

The chain's CDR3 is CASAPQGRIYGYTF. The DNA for the CDR3 is TGCGCCAGCGCGCCTCAGGGGCGTATCTATGGCTACACCTTC. This chain links TRBV5-1 with TRBJ1-2; possibly TRBD1 for D (6 bases). The CDR3 loop spans 14 amino acids. The V gene lost 7 bases and the J gene lost 4 bases, with 17 bases spanning the gap. CDR1 SGHRS and CDR2 YFSETQ come from the germline V gene.

This clonotype appeared a few times. This sequence joins TRBV7-9 and TRBJ2-5; 10 bases align to TRBD2. This CDR3 contains 17 residues. CDR1 and CDR2 from the germline V gene are SEHNR and FQNEAQ (reference sequence). V shed 6 bases and J 0 bases; nucleotides not matched to a gene: 10. The CDR3 loop is CASSSPTGTSDQETQYF. CDR3 DNA sequence: TGTGCCAGCAGTTCCCCCACCGGGACTAGCGACCAAGAGACCCAGTACTTC.

This clonotype was observed a handful of times. J is TRBJ2-3 and V is TRBV4-1; 7 bases agree with TRBD2. Looked up from germline, CDR1 is MGHRA and CDR2 is YSYEKL. Trimming took 8 bases from V and 2 from J; bases not matched to a gene: 4. CDR3 length: 13 residues. CDR3 coding DNA: TGCGCCAGCGGAGGGGACTACACAGATACGCAGTATTTT. It encodes CASGGDYTDTQYF.

This CDR3 is CSADRGPNQPQHF. CDR3 sequence (DNA): TGCAGTGCTGACAGGGGTCCTAATCAGCCCCAGCATTTT. This chain links TRBV20-1 with TRBJ1-5; TRBD1 aligns across 8 bases. Trimming removed 5 bases from V and 4 bases from J; junction bases left unmatched: 4. This CDR3 region has 13 residues. Germline V gene sequence: CDR1 DFQATT, CDR2 SNEGSKA (reference sequence).

This clonotype has just a few counts. The genes are TRBV27 and TRBJ2-7, with unresolved D. V was pared by 5 bases and J by 2 bases, with 16 bases between. Germline values: CDR1 MNHEY, CDR2 SMNVEV (reference sequence). The CDR3 extends over 15 amino acids. The CDR3 region is CASSPSPGPPYEQYF. The CDR3 DNA is TGTGCCAGCAGTCCCTCACCGGGTCCCCCCTACGAGCAGTACTTC.

V gene TRBV3-1 combines with J gene TRBJ2-7; unclear D gene. This CDR3 has 12 amino acids. V gave up 4 bases and J gave up 5 bases, with 9 bases separating them. The germline V gene encodes CDR1 LGHDT and CDR2 YNNKEL (reference sequence). This chain's CDR3 is CASSRWGNEQYF. The CDR3 nucleotides are TGTGCCAGCAGCCGGTGGGGTAACGAGCAGTACTTC.

CDR3 sequence reads: CASHLEEGARGYTF. The CDR3 bases are TGCGCCAGCCACCTAGAGGAGGGGGCGCGTGGCTACACCTTC. V usage is TRBV5-1 and J usage is TRBJ1-2; 7 bases map to TRBD1. Germline CDR1 is SGHRS and CDR2 is YFSETQ. The CDR3 sequence is 14 residues long. With 7 bases clipped from V and 7 bases from J, the junction kept 13 bases outside the gene matches.

This clonotype was seen more than once but under ten times. The rearrangement links TRBV6-2 or TRBV6-3 to TRBJ2-2; D might be TRBD2 (5 bases). Germline-derived CDR1 and CDR2 are MNHEY and SVGEGT. Trimming shortened V by 8 bases and J by 3 bases, and 13 bases separated the two germline ends. The CDR3 contains 14 residues. The CDR3 region is CASWPTRDTGELFF. DNA for the CDR3: TGTGCCAGCTGGCCGACGAGGGACACCGGGGAGCTGTTTTTT.

This clonotype was observed a few times. The chain links TRBV30 to TRBJ2-5, with a tentative D call TRBD2 (6 bases). The CDR3 is 15 residues long. Trimming cost V 2 bases and J 4 bases, with 17 bases left between them. Germline lookup yields CDR1 GTSNPN and CDR2 SVGIG (reference sequence). The CDR3 bases are TGTGCCTGGAGTCCCTTCCATAACGGGAGAGAGACCCAGTACTTC. Translation: CAWSPFHNGRETQYF.

There are a few counts of this clonotype. The chain is built from TRBV5-1 and TRBJ2-2; D unclear. Trimming left V 0 bases short and J 4 bases short, with 10 bases between. CDR3 length: 15 amino acids. Germline V gene data show CDR1 as SGHRS and CDR2 as YFSETQ. CDR3 in DNA: TGCGCCAGCAGCTTGGGGAAGGGCGGCACCGGGGAGCTGTTTTTT. Translation gives CASSLGKGGTGELFF.

The rearrangement joins TRBV24-1 to TRBJ2-1; 11 nucleotides match TRBD2. Germline lookup yields CDR1 KGHDR and CDR2 SFDVKD. Trimming took 7 bases from V and 5 from J; bases not matched to a gene: 3. The CDR3 length is 14 residues. CDR3 nucleotides: TGTGCCACCAGCCTAGCGGGAGGCCACAATGAGCAGTTCTTC. Protein sequence: CATSLAGGHNEQFF.

Concerning this clonotype: The junction does not match germline at one end; this may be a read error. J is TRBJ1-1 and V is TRBV6-2 or TRBV6-3; D ambiguous. The CDR3 sequence is 12 residues long. Germline-derived CDR1 and CDR2 are MNHEY and SVGEGT. The CDR3 nucleotides are TGTGCCAGCAGTTCGGACGGTTTGGGTTCCTCCTTT. Protein: CASSSDGLGSSF.

J is TRBJ1-2 and V is TRBV20-1; 8 nucleotides line up with TRBD1. This CDR3 has 13 residues. Germline loops: CDR1 DFQATT, CDR2 SNEGSKA (reference sequence). V trimming: 2 bases; J trimming: 4 bases; junction bases outside the gene matches: 3. Here the CDR3 DNA reads TGCAGTGCTAGACAGGGGGCTATCTATGGCTACACCTTC. Protein sequence: CSARQGAIYGYTF.